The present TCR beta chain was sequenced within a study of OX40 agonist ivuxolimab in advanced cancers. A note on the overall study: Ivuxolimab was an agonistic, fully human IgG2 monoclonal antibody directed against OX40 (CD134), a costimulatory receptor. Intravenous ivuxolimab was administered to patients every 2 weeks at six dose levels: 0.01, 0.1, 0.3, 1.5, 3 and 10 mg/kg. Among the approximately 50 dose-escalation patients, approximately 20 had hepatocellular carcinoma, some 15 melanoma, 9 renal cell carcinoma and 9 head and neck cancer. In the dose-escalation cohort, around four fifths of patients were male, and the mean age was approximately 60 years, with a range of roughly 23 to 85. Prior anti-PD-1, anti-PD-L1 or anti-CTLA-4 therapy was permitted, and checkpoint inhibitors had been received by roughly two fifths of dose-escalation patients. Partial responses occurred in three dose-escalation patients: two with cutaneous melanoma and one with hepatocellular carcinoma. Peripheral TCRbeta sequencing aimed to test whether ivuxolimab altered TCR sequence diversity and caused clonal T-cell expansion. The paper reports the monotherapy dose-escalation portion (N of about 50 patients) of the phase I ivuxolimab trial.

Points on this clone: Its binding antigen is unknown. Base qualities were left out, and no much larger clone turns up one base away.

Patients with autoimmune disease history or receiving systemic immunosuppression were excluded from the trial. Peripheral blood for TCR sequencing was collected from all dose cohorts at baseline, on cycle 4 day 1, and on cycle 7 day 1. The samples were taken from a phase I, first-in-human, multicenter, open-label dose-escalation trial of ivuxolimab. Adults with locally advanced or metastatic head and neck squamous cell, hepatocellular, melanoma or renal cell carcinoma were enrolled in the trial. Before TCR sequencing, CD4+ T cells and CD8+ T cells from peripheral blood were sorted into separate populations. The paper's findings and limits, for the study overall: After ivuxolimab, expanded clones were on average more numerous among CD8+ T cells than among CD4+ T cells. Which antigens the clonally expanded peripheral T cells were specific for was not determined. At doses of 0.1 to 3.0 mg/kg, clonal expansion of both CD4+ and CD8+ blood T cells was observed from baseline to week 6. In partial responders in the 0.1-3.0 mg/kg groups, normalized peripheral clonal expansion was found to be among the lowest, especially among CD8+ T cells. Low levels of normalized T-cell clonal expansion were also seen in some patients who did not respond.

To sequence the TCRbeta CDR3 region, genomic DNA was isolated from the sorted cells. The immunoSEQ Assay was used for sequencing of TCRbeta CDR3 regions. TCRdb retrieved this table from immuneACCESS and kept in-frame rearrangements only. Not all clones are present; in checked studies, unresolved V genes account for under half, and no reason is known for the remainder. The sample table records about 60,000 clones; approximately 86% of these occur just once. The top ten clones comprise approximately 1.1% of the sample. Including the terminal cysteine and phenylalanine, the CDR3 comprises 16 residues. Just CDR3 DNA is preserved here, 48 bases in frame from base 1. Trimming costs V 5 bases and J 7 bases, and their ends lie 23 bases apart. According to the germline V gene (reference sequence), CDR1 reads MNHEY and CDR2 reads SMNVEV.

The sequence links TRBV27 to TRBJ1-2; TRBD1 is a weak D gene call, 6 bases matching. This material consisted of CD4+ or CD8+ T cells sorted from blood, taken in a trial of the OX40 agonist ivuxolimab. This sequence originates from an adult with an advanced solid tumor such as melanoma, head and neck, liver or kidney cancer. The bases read TGTGCCAGCAGTCCAACCCTGACAGGCATTTTAGGTGGCTACACCTTC. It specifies CASSPTLTGILGGYTF.